This T cell receptor beta chain was recovered during a study of blood T cell repertoires in COVID-19. Study-level background: PBMCs, B-cell-depleted T cells, or T cells were the source of the cDNA or gDNA that made up the material.

Per the original data handling: Estimated nucleated cell counts came from reference gene primer amplification. This table comes from immunoSEQ multiplex PCR, and its TCRdb copy is limited to in-frame clones, with some not included. V, J and clone size reflect that table, while D and trimming were determined from the DNA. The data contain over 300,000 clones, approximately 88% of them singletons. Source material: peripheral blood. The source of this sequence is a man between 18 and 29 years old who had recovered from COVID-19.

The CDR3 DNA reads TGCGCCAGCAGCCCAAAGGCGGGGGGGCCGTACAATGAGCAGTTCTTC. Protein: CASSPKAGGPYNEQFF. This sequence joins TRBV4-1 and TRBJ2-1; 9 positions agree with TRBD2. CDR3 length: 16 residues. The V gene's germline CDR1 is MGHRA and CDR2 YSYEKL. The trim removed 4 bases at V and 4 bases at J, leaving 8 bases unmatched.